The 5 T cell receptor beta chains below all came from one sample that was sequenced in a study of OX40 agonist ivuxolimab in advanced cancers. Profiling relied on immunoSEQ multiplex PCR, and the TCRdb table lists in-frame clones only, not all of them. The repertoire includes over 55,000 clones, 94% of them detected once, and about a sixth sits in the top ten. This material consisted of CD4+ or CD8+ T cells sorted from blood, taken in a trial of the OX40 agonist ivuxolimab. The receptors stem from an adult with an advanced solid tumor such as melanoma, head and neck, liver or kidney cancer.

This clone occurred a few times. The chain employs TRBV21-1 and TRBJ1-5; the table's D call TRBD1 went unverified against the DNA. TRBV21-1 is classified as a pseudogene. CDR3 length equals 14 residues. CDR3: CASSRRGQSQPQHF. CDR3 in DNA: TGTGCCAGCAGCAGAAGGGGGCAGAGTCAGCCCCAGCATTTT.

This sequence joins TRBV6-5 and TRBJ2-3; D perhaps matches TRBD2 (6 bases). Trimming shortened V by 2 bases and J by 4 bases, and 13 bases separated the two germline ends. CDR1 MNHEY and CDR2 SVGAGI come from the germline V gene. This CDR3 is built from 15 residues. The CDR3, as DNA: TGTGCCAGCAGTTACGAGGTTGGGAGGCCAGATACGCAGTATTTT. Translated: CASSYEVGRPDTQYF.

This chain joins TRBV2 and TRBJ2-3, with 8 bases fitting TRBD2. V lost 2 bases, J lost 6 bases, and 7 bases stayed unmatched. This CDR3 contains 15 residues. Germline V gene lookup returns CDR1 SNHLY and CDR2 FYNNEI. CDR3 sequence reads: CASSEYVGRGDTQYF. CDR3 DNA sequence: TGTGCCAGCAGTGAATACGTCGGGAGGGGCGATACGCAGTATTTT.

CDR3 sequence reads: CASSEGQVITFGNQPQHF. The CDR3 bases are TGTGCCAGCAGTGAGGGACAGGTGATCACGTTTGGCAATCAGCCCCAGCATTTT. The rearrangement links TRBV2 to TRBJ1-5; 8 bases line up with TRBD1. This CDR3 region has 18 residues. Germline V gene lookup returns CDR1 SNHLY and CDR2 FYNNEI. Trimming cost V 3 bases and J 2 bases; bases outside gene matches: 12.

The J gene is TRBJ1-2, the V gene TRBV7-9; a weak D match, TRBD1 (5 bases). With 1 base removed from V and 3 bases from J, the gap between germline ends came to 18 bases. Germline loops: CDR1 SEHNR, CDR2 FQNEAQ (reference sequence). The CDR3 totals 17 residues. The CDR3: CASSLGPTGAGDYGYTF. CDR3 DNA: TGTGCCAGCAGCTTAGGCCCCACAGGTGCGGGCGACTATGGCTACACCTTC.